Listed below are T cell receptor beta chains from one sample, sequenced in a study of shared clonotypes between healthy human individuals. The table came from immunoSEQ multiplex PCR; TCRdb's copy has only in-frame clones and leaves some out. The sample records 170,000 or so clones, 65% to 80% being singletons. The sequencing sample was made of memory CD4+ T cells sorted from blood. These receptors all stem from a man aged 25-45 years in good health. Both conserved end residues are part of each CDR3. Fields, in order: V gene, J gene, D gene, CDR3 length, clone size, CDR3 protein, CDR3 DNA. A D gene is named only where the DNA matches it firmly. Clone size is given for some rows only: seen once, a few or many times, or a class if the clone is expanded.

V: TRBV29-1; J: TRBJ2-3; D: NA; length: 15; size: NA; CDR3: CSVRFSAASTDTQYF; DNA: TGCAGCGTCCGCTTCAGCGCCGCTAGCACAGATACGCAGTATTTT
V: TRBV7-2; J: TRBJ2-5; D: TRBD1; length: 15; size: NA; CDR3: CASSLNRGRVETQYF; DNA: TGTGCCAGCAGCTTAAACAGGGGGCGGGTTGAGACCCAGTACTTC
V: TRBV19; J: TRBJ1-5; D: NA; length: 13; size: few; CDR3: CASGEVSNQPQHF; DNA: TGTGCCAGTGGGGAGGTTAGCAATCAGCCCCAGCATTTT
V: TRBV5-1; J: TRBJ2-3; D: TRBD2; length: 16; size: NA; CDR3: CASSLVPSGSADTQYF; DNA: TGCGCCAGCAGCTTGGTACCCAGCGGGAGTGCAGATACGCAGTATTTT
V: TRBV5-5; J: TRBJ1-1; D: NA; length: 15; size: NA; CDR3: CASSFTESVNTKAFF; DNA: TGTGCCAGCAGCTTCACGGAGTCGGTTAATACAAAGGCTTTCTTT
V: TRBV10-3; J: TRBJ2-1; D: NA; length: 13; size: NA; CDR3: CANAPAAYVEQFF; DNA: TGTGCCAACGCCCCGGCGGCCTACGTTGAGCAGTTCTTC
V: TRBV11-2; J: TRBJ1-4; D: TRBD1; length: 14; size: NA; CDR3: CASSLGQGAEKLFF; DNA: TGTGCCAGCAGCTTAGGGCAGGGGGCTGAAAAACTGTTTTTT
V: TRBV27; J: TRBJ2-1; D: TRBD1; length: 14; size: NA; CDR3: CASSFDRTGKEKFF; DNA: TGTGCCAGCAGTTTTGATCGGACAGGGAAGGAAAAGTTCTTC
V: TRBV5-4; J: TRBJ2-7; D: TRBD2; length: 14; size: NA; CDR3: CASSRLAGRDEQYF; DNA: TGTGCCAGCAGCAGACTAGCGGGACGCGACGAGCAGTACTTC
V: TRBV6-5; J: TRBJ2-7; D: TRBD1; length: 13; size: few; CDR3: CASRWGQDYEQYF; DNA: TGTGCCAGCAGATGGGGACAGGACTACGAGCAGTACTTC
V: TRBV5-1; J: TRBJ2-1; D: TRBD1; length: 15; size: once; CDR3: CASSLGQGPNNEQFF; DNA: TGCGCCAGCAGCTTAGGACAGGGCCCAAACAATGAGCAGTTCTTC
V: TRBV7-3; J: TRBJ1-1; D: NA; length: 13; size: NA; CDR3: CASRSGGGAEAFF; DNA: TGTGCCAGCAGATCCGGCGGAGGGGCTGAAGCTTTCTTT
V: TRBV5-1; J: TRBJ2-3; D: NA; length: 15; size: NA; CDR3: CASSLRTGLGDTQYF; DNA: TGCGCCAGCAGCTTACGAACAGGGTTAGGAGATACGCAGTATTTT
V: TRBV27; J: TRBJ1-5; D: NA; length: 17; size: NA; CDR3: CASSFGLAGYSNQPQHF; DNA: TGTGCCAGCAGTTTCGGTCTAGCGGGGTATAGCAATCAGCCCCAGCATTTT
V: TRBV14; J: TRBJ1-2; D: NA; length: 13; size: NA; CDR3: CASSQAGAGGYTF; DNA: TGTGCCAGCAGCCAAGCAGGGGCGGGTGGCTACACCTTC
V: TRBV11-2; J: TRBJ2-7; D: TRBD1; length: 15; size: NA; CDR3: CASSGGQGGSYEQYF; DNA: TGTGCCAGCAGCGGGGGACAGGGTGGCTCCTACGAGCAGTACTTC
V: TRBV18; J: TRBJ1-3; D: NA; length: 15; size: NA; CDR3: CASSPSGSSGNTIYF; DNA: TGTGCCAGCTCACCAAGCGGCTCGTCTGGAAACACCATATATTTT
V: TRBV19; J: TRBJ1-5; D: NA; length: 15; size: NA; CDR3: CASRSGPGADQPQHF; DNA: TGTGCCAGTAGATCGGGCCCCGGGGCGGATCAGCCCCAGCATTTT
V: TRBV18; J: TRBJ2-1; D: NA; length: 15; size: NA; CDR3: CASSPRGTNFNEQFF; DNA: TGTGCCAGCTCACCCCGTGGGACAAACTTCAATGAGCAGTTCTTC
V: TRBV28; J: TRBJ2-4; D: NA; length: 15; size: once; CDR3: CASSSTRRVENIQYF; DNA: TGTGCCAGCAGTTCTACCCGCAGGGTCGAAAACATTCAGTACTTC
V: TRBV29-1; J: TRBJ2-1; D: TRBD2; length: 19; size: NA; CDR3: CSVEDRRLADPSPSNEQFF; DNA: TGCAGCGTTGAAGATCGAAGACTAGCGGATCCGTCACCCAGCAATGAGCAGTTCTTC
V: TRBV6-6; J: TRBJ1-2; D: NA; length: 13; size: NA; CDR3: CASSRGRNYGYTF; DNA: TGTGCCAGCAGTAGGGGCAGAAACTATGGCTACACCTTC
V: TRBV11-3; J: TRBJ2-1; D: TRBD2; length: 16; size: NA; CDR3: CASSLGRWRERGEQFF; DNA: TGTGCCAGCAGCTTAGGGCGTTGGCGGGAGAGAGGTGAGCAGTTCTTC
V: TRBV5-4; J: TRBJ1-4; D: TRBD1; length: 15; size: NA; CDR3: CASSSKTGEGEKLFF; DNA: TGTGCCAGCAGCTCGAAAACAGGGGAGGGTGAAAAACTGTTTTTT
V: TRBV29-1; J: TRBJ2-3; D: NA; length: 13; size: once; CDR3: CSVKRAITDTQYF; DNA: TGCAGCGTTAAGCGGGCAATCACAGATACGCAGTATTTT
V: TRBV5-4; J: TRBJ2-2; D: NA; length: 15; size: NA; CDR3: CASSLRLSNTGELFF; DNA: TGTGCCAGCAGCTTAAGGTTAAGCAACACCGGGGAGCTGTTTTTT
V: TRBV27; J: TRBJ1-5; D: NA; length: 12; size: NA; CDR3: CASRQSNQPQHF; DNA: TGTGCCAGCAGGCAGAGCAATCAGCCCCAGCATTTT
V: TRBV7-6; J: TRBJ2-2; D: TRBD1; length: 16; size: NA; CDR3: CASSLGTASPTGELFF; DNA: TGTGCCAGCAGCCTCGGGACAGCAAGCCCTACCGGGGAGCTGTTTTTT
V: TRBV7-2; J: TRBJ2-1; D: TRBD1; length: 15; size: few; CDR3: CASSLARGLYNEQFF; DNA: TGTGCCAGCAGCTTAGCCAGGGGGCTATACAATGAGCAGTTCTTC
V: TRBV18; J: TRBJ2-7; D: NA; length: 12; size: NA; CDR3: CASSLEGYEQYF; DNA: TGTGCCAGCTCACTGGAAGGGTACGAGCAGTACTTC
V: TRBV6-5; J: TRBJ1-2; D: NA; length: 16; size: many; CDR3: CASSYSSGRAVYGYTF; DNA: TGTGCCAGCAGTTACTCGAGTGGCAGGGCCGTCTATGGCTACACCTTC
V: TRBV23-1; J: TRBJ2-6; D: TRBD1; length: 15; size: NA; CDR3: CASGDRLSGANVLTF; DNA: TGCGCCAGCGGGGACAGACTCTCTGGGGCCAACGTCCTGACTTTC
V: TRBV5-1; J: TRBJ2-3; D: NA; length: 16; size: NA; CDR3: CASSLGNSLTTDTQYF; DNA: TGCGCCAGCAGCTTGGGGAACAGCCTAACCACAGATACGCAGTATTTT
V: TRBV7-8; J: TRBJ2-7; D: NA; length: 13; size: NA; CDR3: CASSWTGSYEQYF; DNA: TGTGCCAGCAGCTGGACGGGAAGCTACGAGCAGTACTTC
V: TRBV27; J: TRBJ2-3; D: NA; length: 13; size: NA; CDR3: CASRPLGEDTQYF; DNA: TGTGCCAGCAGACCACTTGGGGAAGATACGCAGTATTTT
V: TRBV5-5; J: TRBJ2-5; D: NA; length: 13; size: few; CDR3: CASSRDKPETQYF; DNA: TGTGCCAGCAGCCGGGACAAGCCAGAGACCCAGTACTTC
V: TRBV6-9; J: TRBJ1-2; D: NA; length: 13; size: once; CDR3: CASSYGHGDGYTF; DNA: TGTGCCAGCAGTTACGGGCACGGTGATGGCTACACCTTC